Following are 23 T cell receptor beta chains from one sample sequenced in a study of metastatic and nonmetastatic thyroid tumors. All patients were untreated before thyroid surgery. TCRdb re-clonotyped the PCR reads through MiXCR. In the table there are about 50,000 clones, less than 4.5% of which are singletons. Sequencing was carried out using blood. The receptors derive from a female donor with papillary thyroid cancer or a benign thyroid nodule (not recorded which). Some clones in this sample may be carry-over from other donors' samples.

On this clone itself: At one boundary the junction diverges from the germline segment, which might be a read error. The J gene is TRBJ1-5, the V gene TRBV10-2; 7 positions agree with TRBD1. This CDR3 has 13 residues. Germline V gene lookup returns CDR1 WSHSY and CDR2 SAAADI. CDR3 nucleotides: TGCGCCAACAGTGGGACAGAAAATCAGCCGCAGCATTTT. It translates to CANSGTENQPQHF.

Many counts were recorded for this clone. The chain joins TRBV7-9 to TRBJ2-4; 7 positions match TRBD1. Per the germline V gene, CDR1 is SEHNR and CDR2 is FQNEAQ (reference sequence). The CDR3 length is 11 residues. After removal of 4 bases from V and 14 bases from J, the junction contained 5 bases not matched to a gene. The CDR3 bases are TGTGCCAGCAGCTCCCTGACAGGGAAGTACTTC. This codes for CASSSLTGKYF.

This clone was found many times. In DNA form, the CDR3 reads TGCAGTGCTGCCCCTCCCGCGGCGTCCTACGAGCAGTACTTC. This encodes CSAAPPAASYEQYF. The V gene is TRBV20-1, the J gene TRBJ2-7; D ambiguous. The V and J ends lost 5 bases and 1 base respectively, with 15 bases between them. Germline lookup yields CDR1 DFQATT and CDR2 SNEGSKA (reference sequence). The CDR3 is 14 amino acids.

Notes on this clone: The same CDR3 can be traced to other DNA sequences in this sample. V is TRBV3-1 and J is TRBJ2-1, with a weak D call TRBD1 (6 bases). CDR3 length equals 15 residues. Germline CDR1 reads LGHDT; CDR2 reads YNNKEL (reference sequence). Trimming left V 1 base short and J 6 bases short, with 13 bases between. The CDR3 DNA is TGTGCCAGCAGCCAAGCAGTGGGACATGTCAATGAGCAGTTCTTC. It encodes CASSQAVGHVNEQFF.

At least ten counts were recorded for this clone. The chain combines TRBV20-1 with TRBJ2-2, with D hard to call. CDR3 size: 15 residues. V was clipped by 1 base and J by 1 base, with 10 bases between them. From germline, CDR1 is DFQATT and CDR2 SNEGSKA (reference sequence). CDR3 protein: CSARGSRKNTGELFF. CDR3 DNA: TGCAGTGCTAGAGGGTCGCGGAAGAACACCGGGGAGCTGTTTTTT.

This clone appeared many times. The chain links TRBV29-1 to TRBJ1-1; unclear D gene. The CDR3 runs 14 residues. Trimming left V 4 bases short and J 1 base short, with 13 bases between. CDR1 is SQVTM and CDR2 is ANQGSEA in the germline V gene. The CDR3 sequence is CSVVSYGRNTEAFF. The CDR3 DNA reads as TGCAGCGTTGTGTCGTATGGACGGAACACTGAAGCTTTCTTT.

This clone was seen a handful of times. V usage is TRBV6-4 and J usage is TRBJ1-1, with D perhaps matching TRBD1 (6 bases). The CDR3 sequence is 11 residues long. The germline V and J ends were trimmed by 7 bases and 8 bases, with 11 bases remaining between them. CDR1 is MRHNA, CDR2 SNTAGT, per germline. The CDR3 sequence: CASNQGREAFF. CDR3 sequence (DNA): TGTGCCAGCAATCAGGGGCGAGAAGCTTTCTTT.

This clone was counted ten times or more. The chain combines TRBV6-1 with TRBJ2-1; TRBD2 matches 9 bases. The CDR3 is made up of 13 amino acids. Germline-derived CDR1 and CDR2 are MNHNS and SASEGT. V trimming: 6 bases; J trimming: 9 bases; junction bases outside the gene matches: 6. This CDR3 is CASRGTSRREQFF. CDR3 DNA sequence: TGTGCCAGCAGGGGGACTAGCCGACGTGAGCAGTTCTTC.

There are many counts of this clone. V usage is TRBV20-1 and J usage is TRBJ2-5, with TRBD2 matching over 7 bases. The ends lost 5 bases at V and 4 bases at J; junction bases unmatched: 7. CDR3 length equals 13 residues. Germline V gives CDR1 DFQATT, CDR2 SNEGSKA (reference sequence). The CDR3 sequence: CSAPGGVRETQYF. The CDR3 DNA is TGCAGTGCTCCGGGAGGAGTTAGAGAGACCCAGTACTTC.

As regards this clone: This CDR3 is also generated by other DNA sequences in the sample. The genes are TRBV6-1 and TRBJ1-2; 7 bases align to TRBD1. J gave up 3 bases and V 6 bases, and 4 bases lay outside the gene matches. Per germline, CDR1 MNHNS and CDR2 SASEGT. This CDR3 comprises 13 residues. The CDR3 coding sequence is TGTGCCAGCAGATCAACAGGGGACTATGGCTACACCTTC. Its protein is CASRSTGDYGYTF.

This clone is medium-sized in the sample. DNA for the CDR3: TGTGCCAGCAGCTTAGCTTTAGGACTAGCGGGAGTGGGGCAAGAGACCCAGTACTTC. This translates into CASSLALGLAGVGQETQYF. The chain joins TRBV7-8 to TRBJ2-5; 13 bases agree with TRBD2. CDR3 length: 19 residues. Germline CDR1 is SGHVS and CDR2 is FQNEAQ. With V trimmed by 0 bases and J by 2 bases, 9 bases remained unmatched.

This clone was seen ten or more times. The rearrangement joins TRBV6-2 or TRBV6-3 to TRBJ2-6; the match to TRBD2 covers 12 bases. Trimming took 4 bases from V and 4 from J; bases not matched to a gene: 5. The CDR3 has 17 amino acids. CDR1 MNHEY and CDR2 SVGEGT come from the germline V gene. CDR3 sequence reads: CASSSLAGGAGANVLTF. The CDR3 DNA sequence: TGTGCCAGCAGTTCACTAGCGGGAGGAGCGGGGGCCAACGTCCTGACTTTC.

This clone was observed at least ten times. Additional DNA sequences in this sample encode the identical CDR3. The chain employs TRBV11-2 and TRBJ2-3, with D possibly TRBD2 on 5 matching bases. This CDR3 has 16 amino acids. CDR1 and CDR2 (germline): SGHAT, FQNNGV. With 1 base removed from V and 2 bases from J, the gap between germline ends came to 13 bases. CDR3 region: CASSLGAGTFTDTQYF. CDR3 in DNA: TGTGCCAGCAGCTTAGGGGCGGGCACTTTCACAGATACGCAGTATTTT. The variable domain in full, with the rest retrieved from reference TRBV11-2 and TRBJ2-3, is EAGVAQSPRYKIIEKRQSVAFWCNPISGHATLYWYQQILGQGPKLLIQFQNNGVVDDSQLPKDRFSAERLKGVDSTLKIQPAKLEDSAVYLCASSLGAGTFTDTQYFGPGTRLTVL.

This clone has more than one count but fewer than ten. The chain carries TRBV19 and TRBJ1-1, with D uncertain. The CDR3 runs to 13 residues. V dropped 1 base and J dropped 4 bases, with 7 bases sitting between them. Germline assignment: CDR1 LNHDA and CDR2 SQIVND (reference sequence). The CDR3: CASSIGGGTEAFF. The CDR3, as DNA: TGTGCCAGTAGTATAGGAGGAGGCACTGAAGCTTTCTTT.

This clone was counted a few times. Here the CDR3 reads CSATGELTDTQYF. CDR3 coding DNA: TGCAGTGCTACCGGGGAGCTCACAGATACGCAGTATTTT. The chain combines TRBV20-1 with TRBJ2-3; D might be TRBD2 (5 bases). This CDR3 is built from 13 residues. V was clipped by 4 bases and J by 2 bases, with 10 bases between them. Per germline, CDR1 DFQATT and CDR2 SNEGSKA (reference sequence).

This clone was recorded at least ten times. The CDR3: CASTPGGVSYNEQFF. The CDR3 DNA sequence: TGTGCCAGCACCCCTGGGGGAGTCTCCTACAATGAGCAGTTCTTC. The chain links TRBV11-1 to TRBJ2-1; D tentatively reads TRBD1 or TRBD2 (5 bases each). Germline V gene data show CDR1 as SGHAT and CDR2 as FQDESV (reference sequence). The ends were cut back, 7 bases at V and 0 bases at J, with 13 bases in the middle. This CDR3 has 15 amino acids.

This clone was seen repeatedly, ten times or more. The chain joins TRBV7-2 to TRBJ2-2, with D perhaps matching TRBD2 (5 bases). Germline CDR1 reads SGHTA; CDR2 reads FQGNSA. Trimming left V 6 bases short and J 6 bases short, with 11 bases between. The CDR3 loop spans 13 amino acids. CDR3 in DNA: TGTGCCAGCAGTCTAGCCTGGGCCGGGGAGCTGTTTTTT. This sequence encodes CASSLAWAGELFF.

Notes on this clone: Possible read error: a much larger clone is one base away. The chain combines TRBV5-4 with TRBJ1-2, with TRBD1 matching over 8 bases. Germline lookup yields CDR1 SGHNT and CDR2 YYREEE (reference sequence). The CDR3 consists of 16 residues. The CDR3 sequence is CSSSFPYRGTNYGYTF. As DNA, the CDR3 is TGTTCCAGCAGCTTTCCTTACAGGGGGACTAACTATGGCTACACCTTC.

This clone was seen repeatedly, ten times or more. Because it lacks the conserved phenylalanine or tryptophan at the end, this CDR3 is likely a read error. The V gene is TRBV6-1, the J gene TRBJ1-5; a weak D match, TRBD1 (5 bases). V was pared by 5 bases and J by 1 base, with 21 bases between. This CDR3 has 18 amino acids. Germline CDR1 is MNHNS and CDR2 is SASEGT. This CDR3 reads CASSRRGGPQGSNQPQHL. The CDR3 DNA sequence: TGTGCCAGCAGTCGCCGAGGCGGCCCCCAGGGAAGCAATCAGCCCCAGCATCTT.

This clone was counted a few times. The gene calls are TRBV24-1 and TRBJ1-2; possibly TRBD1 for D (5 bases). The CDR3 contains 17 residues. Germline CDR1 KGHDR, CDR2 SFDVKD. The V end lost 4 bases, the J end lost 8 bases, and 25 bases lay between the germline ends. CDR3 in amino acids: CATSEGWGPTVAGGYTF. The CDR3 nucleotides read TGTGCCACCAGTGAAGGCTGGGGCCCGACAGTAGCGGGCGGCTACACCTTC.

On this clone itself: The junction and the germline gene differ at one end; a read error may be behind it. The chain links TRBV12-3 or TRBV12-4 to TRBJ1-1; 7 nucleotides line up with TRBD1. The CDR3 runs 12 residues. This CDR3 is CASRGGTTEAFF. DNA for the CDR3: TGTGCAAGCAGGGGGGGGACGACTGAAGCTTTCTTT.

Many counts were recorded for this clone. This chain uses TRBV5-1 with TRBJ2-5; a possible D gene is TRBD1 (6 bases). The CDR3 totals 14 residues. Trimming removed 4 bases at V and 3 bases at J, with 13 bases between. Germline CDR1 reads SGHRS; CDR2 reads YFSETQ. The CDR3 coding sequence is TGCGCCAGCAGCCTCGGGACACAAAAAGAGACCCAGTACTTC. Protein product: CASSLGTQKETQYF. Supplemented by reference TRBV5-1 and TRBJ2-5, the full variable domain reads KAGVTQTPRYLIKTRGQQVTLSCSPISGHRSVSWYQQTPGQGLQFLFEYFSETQRNKGNFPGRFSGRQFSNSRSEMNVSTLELGDSALYLCASSLGTQKETQYFGPGTRLLVL.

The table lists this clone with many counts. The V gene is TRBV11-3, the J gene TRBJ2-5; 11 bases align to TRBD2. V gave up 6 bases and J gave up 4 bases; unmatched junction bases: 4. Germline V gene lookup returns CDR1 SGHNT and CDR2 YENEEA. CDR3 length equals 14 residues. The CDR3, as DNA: TGTGCCAGCAGTAGCGGGAGGGGGGTAGAGACCCAGTACTTC. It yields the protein CASSSGRGVETQYF.